These T cell receptor beta chains were read from a single sample in a study of T-cell reconstitution after alpha-beta-depleted transplantation in children. TCRdb fed the PCR reads into MiXCR, producing one record per CDR3 protein. The sample lists some 840,000 distinct CDR3 sequences, about 16% occurring once. Specimen: PBMCs, mostly from graft donor cells, collected 360 days after TCRalphabeta/CD19-depleted stem cell transplant. These receptors were taken from a male patient under 18 who had a stem cell transplant for acute lymphoblastic leukemia, so the T cells may come from the graft donor. CDR3s include the opening cysteine and the closing phenylalanine or tryptophan. The order of the fields is D gene, V gene, clone size, J gene, CDR3 protein, CDR3 DNA. A D gene is named only where the DNA matches it firmly. The size of a clone is reported for some rows only, either as once, few or many, or as a class for expanded clones.

>.|TRBV29-1|.|TRBJ2-1
CSVAGEITGNEQFF
TGCAGCGTTGCAGGGGAGATAACGGGCAATGAGCAGTTCTTC
>TRBD1|TRBV12-3/TRBV12-4|.|TRBJ1-6
CASSSRTGSNSPLHF
TGTGCCAGCAGTTCCCGGACAGGGTCCAATTCACCCCTCCACTTT
>TRBD2|TRBV7-3|.|TRBJ2-1
CASAREGPYNEQFF
TGTGCCAGCGCGCGGGAGGGCCCCTACAATGAGCAGTTCTTC
>TRBD2|TRBV14|.|TRBJ2-7
CASSQRRTSKDYEQYF
TGTGCCAGCAGCCAAAGACGGACTAGCAAGGACTACGAGCAGTACTTC
>.|TRBV27|few|TRBJ2-4
CASTLTVGGNIQYF
TGTGCCAGCACCCTAACGGTGGGGGGAAACATTCAGTACTTC
>.|TRBV2|few|TRBJ2-5
CASSEALRGAQYF
TGTGCCAGCAGTGAAGCGCTTCGGGGTGCCCAGTACTTC
>.|TRBV6-5|.|TRBJ2-5
CASSYGGAPQETQYF
TGTGCCAGCAGTTACGGAGGAGCACCGCAAGAGACCCAGTACTTC
>.|TRBV12-3/TRBV12-4|.|TRBJ2-2
CASSFIWLGELFF
TGTGCCAGCAGTTTCATCTGGCTAGGGGAGCTGTTTTTT
>.|TRBV20-1|once|TRBJ2-5
CSAPGSRGETQYF
TGCAGTGCCCCCGGGAGTAGGGGGGAGACCCAGTACTTC
>.|TRBV5-6|few|TRBJ2-3
CASSLVRPTDTQYF
TGTGCCAGCAGCTTGGTGCGGCCCACAGATACGCAGTATTTT
>TRBD1|TRBV20-1|.|TRBJ2-7
CSALRDRGPEQYF
TGCAGTGCCCTCCGGGACAGGGGTCCCGAGCAGTACTTC
>TRBD1|TRBV5-1|many|TRBJ1-1
CASSSTGRMNTEAFF
TGCGCCAGCAGCTCGACAGGGAGAATGAACACTGAAGCTTTCTTT
>.|TRBV20-1|.|TRBJ2-5
CSDPERRETQYF
TGCAGTGATCCTGAGCGTCGAGAGACCCAGTACTTC
>TRBD1|TRBV5-1|.|TRBJ1-4
CASSAGTGDEKLFF
TGCGCCAGCAGCGCCGGGACAGGGGATGAAAAACTGTTTTTT
>.|TRBV5-1|few|TRBJ2-5
CASSSSRVGTENQYF
TGCGCCAGCAGCTCCTCAAGGGTGGGGACGGAGAACCAGTACTTC
>TRBD2|TRBV19|.|TRBJ2-1
CASSILTSGGSYNEQFF
TGTGCCAGTAGTATCTTGACTAGCGGGGGCTCCTACAATGAGCAGTTCTTC
>TRBD1|TRBV5-1|.|TRBJ2-3
CASSSRGQGIEADTQYF
TGCGCCAGCAGCTCCAGAGGACAGGGAATAGAGGCAGATACGCAGTATTTT
>.|TRBV2|many|TRBJ2-7
CASSEGYEQYF
TGTGCCAGCAGTGAAGGGTACGAGCAGTACTTC
>TRBD1|TRBV18|.|TRBJ2-7
CASSPRQGAAEQYF
TGTGCCAGCTCACCAAGGCAGGGGGCGGCCGAGCAGTACTTC
>.|TRBV5-1|many|TRBJ2-1
CASRTNGHNEQFF
TGCGCCAGCCGGACTAACGGTCACAATGAGCAGTTCTTC
>TRBD2|TRBV19|.|TRBJ2-7
CASMGLKLTSGRDEQYF
TGTGCCAGTATGGGCCTAAAGCTGACTAGCGGGAGAGACGAGCAGTACTTC
>.|TRBV5-1|many|TRBJ2-5
CASSLWTVRETQYF
TGCGCCAGCAGCTTGTGGACAGTTAGAGAGACCCAGTACTTC
>.|TRBV5-1|many|TRBJ2-2
CASSFRGLGELFF
TGCGCCAGCAGCTTTAGGGGCCTCGGGGAGCTGTTTTTT
>.|TRBV5-1|.|TRBJ2-7
CASSLLNGFYEQYF
TGCGCCAGCAGCTTGTTGAACGGATTCTACGAGCAGTACTTC
>TRBD1|TRBV20-1|many|TRBJ2-1
CSARDVGQGLGYEQFF
TGCAGTGCTAGAGATGTGGGACAGGGGTTAGGGTATGAGCAGTTCTTC
>.|TRBV5-1|.|TRBJ2-7
CASSLASIYEQYF
TGCGCCAGCAGCTTGGCGAGCATCTACGAGCAGTACTTC